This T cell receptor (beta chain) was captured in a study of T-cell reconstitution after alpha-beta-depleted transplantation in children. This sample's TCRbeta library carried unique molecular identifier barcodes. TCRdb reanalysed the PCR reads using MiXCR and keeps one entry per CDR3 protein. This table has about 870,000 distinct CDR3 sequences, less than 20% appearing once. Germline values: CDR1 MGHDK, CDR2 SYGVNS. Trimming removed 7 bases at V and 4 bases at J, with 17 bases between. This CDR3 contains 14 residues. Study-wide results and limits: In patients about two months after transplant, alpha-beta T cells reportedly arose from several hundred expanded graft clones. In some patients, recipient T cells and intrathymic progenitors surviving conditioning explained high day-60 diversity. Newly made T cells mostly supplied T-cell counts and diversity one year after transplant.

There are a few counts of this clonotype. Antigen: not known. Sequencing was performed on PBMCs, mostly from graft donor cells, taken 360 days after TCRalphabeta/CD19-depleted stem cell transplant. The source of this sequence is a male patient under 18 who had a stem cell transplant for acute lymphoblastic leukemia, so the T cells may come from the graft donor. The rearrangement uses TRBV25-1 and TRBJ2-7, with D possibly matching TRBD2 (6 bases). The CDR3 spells CASMAGRDRYEQYF. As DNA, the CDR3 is TGTGCCAGCATGGCGGGGCGGGACCGATACGAGCAGTACTTC.